The present T cell receptor beta chain was sequenced within a study of blood T cell repertoires in COVID-19. On the study more broadly: T cells, B-cell-depleted T cells, or PBMCs supplied cDNA or gDNA.

This clone was seen only a few times. The CDR3 covers 13 residues. The ends were cut back, 0 bases at V and 9 bases at J, with 11 bases in the middle. Germline CDR1 GTSNPN, CDR2 SVGIG (reference sequence). Recruited during active infection, patients (from Seattle) were subsequently followed longitudinally. As originally analysed: How many nucleated cells were present was estimated from reference gene primer amplification. TCRdb's table, derived via immunoSEQ multiplex PCR, lists solely in-frame clones and lacks some. From that table come the V and J calls and clone size; the DNA was used to work out D and trimming. The sample carries about 97,000 clones, 80% to 95% recorded once.

The V and J genes are TRBV30 and TRBJ1-4; D is unclear. This receptor was taken from a woman aged 45-65 years with COVID-19, enrolled during active disease. Sequences were obtained from peripheral blood. The CDR3 protein is CAWSVSNGKKLFF. CDR3 nucleotides: TGTGCCTGGAGTGTGAGTAACGGGAAAAAACTGTTTTTT.